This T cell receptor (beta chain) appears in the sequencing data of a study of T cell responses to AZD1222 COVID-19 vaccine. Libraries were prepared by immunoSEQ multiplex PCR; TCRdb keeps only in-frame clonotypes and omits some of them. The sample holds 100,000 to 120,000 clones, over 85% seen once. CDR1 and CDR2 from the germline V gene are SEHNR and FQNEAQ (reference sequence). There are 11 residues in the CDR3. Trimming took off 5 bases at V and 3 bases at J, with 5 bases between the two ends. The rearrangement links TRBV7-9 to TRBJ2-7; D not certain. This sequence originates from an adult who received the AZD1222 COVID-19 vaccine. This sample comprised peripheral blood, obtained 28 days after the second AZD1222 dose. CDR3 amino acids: CASSESYEQYF. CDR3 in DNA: TGTGCCAGCAGCGAGAGCTACGAGCAGTACTTC.